This T cell receptor beta chain was retrieved from a study of T cells after yellow fever vaccination. TCRdb reprocessed the 5' RACE reads with MiXCR, giving one entry per CDR3 protein. Among 350,000 to 450,000 distinct CDR3 sequences, about 19% were seen once, and the ten largest hold 15% to 20%. CDR1 SGHNT and CDR2 YENEEA come from the germline V gene. Trimming pared 2 bases from V and 5 bases from J, leaving 10 bases between. This CDR3 comprises 13 residues. The chain carries TRBV11-3 and TRBJ2-7; tentative D call: TRBD1 (6 bases). The TCR comes from a man aged 18 to 29 who received the YFV17D yellow fever vaccine. Sequencing was performed on PBMCs, taken before the yellow fever booster vaccination. The CDR3 spells CASSLYRDHEQYF. For the CDR3, the DNA is TGTGCCAGCAGCTTATACAGGGACCACGAGCAGTACTTC.